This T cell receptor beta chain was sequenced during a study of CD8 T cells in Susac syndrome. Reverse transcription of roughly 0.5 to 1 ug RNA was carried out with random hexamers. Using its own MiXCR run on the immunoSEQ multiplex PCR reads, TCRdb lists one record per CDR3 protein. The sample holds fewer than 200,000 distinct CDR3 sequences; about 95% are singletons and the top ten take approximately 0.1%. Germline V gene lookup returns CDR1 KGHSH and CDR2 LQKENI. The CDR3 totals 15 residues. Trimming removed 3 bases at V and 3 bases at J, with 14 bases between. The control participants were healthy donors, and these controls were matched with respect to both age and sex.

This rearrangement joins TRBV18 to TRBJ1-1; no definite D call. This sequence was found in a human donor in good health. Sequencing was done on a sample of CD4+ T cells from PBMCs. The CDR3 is CASSPDPDRDTEAFF. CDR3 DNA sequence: TGTGCCAGCTCACCCGACCCTGATCGGGACACTGAAGCTTTCTTT.